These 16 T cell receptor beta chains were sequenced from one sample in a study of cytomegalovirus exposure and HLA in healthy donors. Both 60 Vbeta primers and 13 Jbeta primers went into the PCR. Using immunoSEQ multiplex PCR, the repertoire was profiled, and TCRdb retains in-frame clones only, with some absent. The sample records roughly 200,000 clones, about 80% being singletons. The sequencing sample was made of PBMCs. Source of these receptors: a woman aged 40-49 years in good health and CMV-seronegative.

The CDR3 is CSVKGGGGETQYF. CDR3 DNA sequence: TGCAGCGTTAAGGGGGGCGGGGGTGAGACCCAGTACTTC. The chain has TRBV29-1 and TRBJ2-5; possible D gene TRBD2, 7 bases. V lost 5 bases, J lost 5 bases, and 15 bases lay in between. The germline gives CDR1 SQVTM, CDR2 ANQGSEA. The CDR3 consists of 13 residues. The whole variable domain, remainder taken from reference TRBV29-1 and TRBJ2-5, is SAVISQKPSRDICQRGTSLTIQCQVDSQVTMMFWYRQQPGQSLTLIATANQGSEATYESGFVIDKFPISRPNLTFSTLTVSNMSPEDSSIYLCSVKGGGGETQYFGPGTRLLVL.

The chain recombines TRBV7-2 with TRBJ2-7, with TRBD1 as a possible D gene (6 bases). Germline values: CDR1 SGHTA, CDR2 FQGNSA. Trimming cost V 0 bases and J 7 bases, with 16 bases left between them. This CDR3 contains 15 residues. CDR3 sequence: CASSLAGHVLIEQYF. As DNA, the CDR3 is TGTGCCAGCAGCTTAGCGGGACACGTCCTTATTGAGCAGTACTTC. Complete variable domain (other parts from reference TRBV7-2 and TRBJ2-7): GAGVSQSPSNKVTEKGKDVELRCDPISGHTALYWYRQSLGQGLEFLIYFQGNSAPDKSGLPSDRFSAERTGGSVSTLTIQRTQQEDSAVYLCASSLAGHVLIEQYFGPGTRLTVT.

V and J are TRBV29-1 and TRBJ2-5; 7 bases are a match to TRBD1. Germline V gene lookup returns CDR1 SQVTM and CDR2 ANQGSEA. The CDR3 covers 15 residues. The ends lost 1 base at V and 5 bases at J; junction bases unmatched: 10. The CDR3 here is CSVEAVTGSKETQYF. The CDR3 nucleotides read TGCAGCGTTGAAGCGGTGACAGGGTCCAAGGAGACCCAGTACTTC. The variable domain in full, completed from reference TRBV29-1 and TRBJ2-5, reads SAVISQKPSRDICQRGTSLTIQCQVDSQVTMMFWYRQQPGQSLTLIATANQGSEATYESGFVIDKFPISRPNLTFSTLTVSNMSPEDSSIYLCSVEAVTGSKETQYFGPGTRLLVL.

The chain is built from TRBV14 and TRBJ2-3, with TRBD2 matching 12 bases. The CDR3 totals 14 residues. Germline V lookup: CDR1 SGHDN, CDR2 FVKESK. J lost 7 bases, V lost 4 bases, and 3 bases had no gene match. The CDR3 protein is CASSRTSGANTQYF. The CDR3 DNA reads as TGTGCCAGCAGCCGGACTAGCGGGGCTAATACGCAGTATTTT. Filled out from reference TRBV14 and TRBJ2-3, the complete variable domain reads EAGVTQFPSHSVIEKGQTVTLRCDPISGHDNLYWYRRVMGKEIKFLLHFVKESKQDESGMPNNRFLAERTGGTYSTLKVQPAELEDSGVYFCASSRTSGANTQYFGPGTRLTVL.

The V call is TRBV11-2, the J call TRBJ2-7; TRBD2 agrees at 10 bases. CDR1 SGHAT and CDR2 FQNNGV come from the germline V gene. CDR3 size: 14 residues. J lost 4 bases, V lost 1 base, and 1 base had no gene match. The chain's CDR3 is CASSLGLAGYEQYF. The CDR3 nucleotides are TGTGCCAGCAGCTTAGGACTAGCGGGTTACGAGCAGTACTTC.

The CDR3: CSVDKPQFF. The CDR3 DNA follows: TGCAGCGTTGATAAGCCCCAGTTCTTC. This chain links TRBV29-1 with TRBJ2-1; no clear D. The CDR3 contains 9 residues. Germline CDR1 SQVTM, CDR2 ANQGSEA. V lost 3 bases, J lost 13 bases, and 7 bases lay in between.

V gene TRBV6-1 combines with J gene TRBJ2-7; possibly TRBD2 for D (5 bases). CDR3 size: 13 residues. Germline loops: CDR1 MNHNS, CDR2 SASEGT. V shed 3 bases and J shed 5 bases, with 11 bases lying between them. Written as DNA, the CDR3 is TGTGCCAGCAGTGATCGGCTGAGGGACGAGCAGTACTTC. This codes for CASSDRLRDEQYF.

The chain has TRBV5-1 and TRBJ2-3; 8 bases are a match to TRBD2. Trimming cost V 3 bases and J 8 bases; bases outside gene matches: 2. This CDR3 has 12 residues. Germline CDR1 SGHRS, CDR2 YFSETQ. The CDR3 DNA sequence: TGCGCCAGCAGCTCCGGGACTAGTACGCAGTATTTT. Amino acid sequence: CASSSGTSTQYF.

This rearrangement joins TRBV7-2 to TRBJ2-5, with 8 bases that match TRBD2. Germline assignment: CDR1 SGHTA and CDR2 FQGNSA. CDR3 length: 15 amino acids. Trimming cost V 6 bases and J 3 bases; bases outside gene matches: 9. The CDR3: CASSPASGPKETQYF. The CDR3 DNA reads TGTGCCAGCAGTCCTGCTAGCGGGCCTAAAGAGACCCAGTACTTC.

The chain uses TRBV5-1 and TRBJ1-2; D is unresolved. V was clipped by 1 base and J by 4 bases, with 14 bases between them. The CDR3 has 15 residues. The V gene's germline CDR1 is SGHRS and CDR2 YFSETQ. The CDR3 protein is CASSLSGRGLYGYTF. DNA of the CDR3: TGCGCCAGCAGCTTGAGTGGGAGAGGGCTCTATGGCTACACCTTC. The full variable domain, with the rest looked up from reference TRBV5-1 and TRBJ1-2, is KAGVTQTPRYLIKTRGQQVTLSCSPISGHRSVSWYQQTPGQGLQFLFEYFSETQRNKGNFPGRFSGRQFSNSRSEMNVSTLELGDSALYLCASSLSGRGLYGYTFGSGTRLTVV.

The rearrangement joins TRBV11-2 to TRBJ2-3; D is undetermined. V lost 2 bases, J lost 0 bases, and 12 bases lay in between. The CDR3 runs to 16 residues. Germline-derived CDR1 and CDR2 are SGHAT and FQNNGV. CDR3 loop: CASSLFAATSTDTQYF. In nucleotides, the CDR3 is TGTGCCAGCAGCTTATTTGCGGCTACTAGCACAGATACGCAGTATTTT.

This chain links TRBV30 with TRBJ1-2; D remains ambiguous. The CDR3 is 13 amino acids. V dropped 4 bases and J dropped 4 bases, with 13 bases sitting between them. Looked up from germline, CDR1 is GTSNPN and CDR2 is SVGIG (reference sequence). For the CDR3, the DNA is TGTGCCTGGAAGAGGAAAAAACCCTATGGCTACACCTTC. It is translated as CAWKRKKPYGYTF.

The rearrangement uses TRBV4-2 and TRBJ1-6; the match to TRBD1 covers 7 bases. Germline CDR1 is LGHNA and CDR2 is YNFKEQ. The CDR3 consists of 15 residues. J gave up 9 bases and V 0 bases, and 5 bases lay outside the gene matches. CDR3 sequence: CASSQDQGDISPLHF. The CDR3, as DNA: TGTGCCAGCAGCCAAGATCAGGGGGACATTTCACCCCTCCACTTT.

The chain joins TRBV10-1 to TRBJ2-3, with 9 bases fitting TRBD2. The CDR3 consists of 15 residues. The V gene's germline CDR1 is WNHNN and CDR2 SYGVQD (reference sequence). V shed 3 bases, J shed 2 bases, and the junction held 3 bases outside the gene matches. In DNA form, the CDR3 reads TGCGCCAGCAGTGATAGCGGGGGTCCCACAGATACGCAGTATTTT. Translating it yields CASSDSGGPTDTQYF.

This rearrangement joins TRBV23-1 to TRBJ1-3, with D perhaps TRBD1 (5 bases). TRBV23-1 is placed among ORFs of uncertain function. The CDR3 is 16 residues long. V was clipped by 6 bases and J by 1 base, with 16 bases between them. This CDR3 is CASRKTGTCSGNTIYF. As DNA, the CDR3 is TGCGCCAGCAGAAAAACCGGGACTTGTTCTGGAAACACCATATATTTT.

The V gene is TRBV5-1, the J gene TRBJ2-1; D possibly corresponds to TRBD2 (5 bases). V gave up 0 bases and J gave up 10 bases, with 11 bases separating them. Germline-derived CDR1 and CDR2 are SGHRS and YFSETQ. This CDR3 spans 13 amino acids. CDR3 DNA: TGCGCCAGCAGCTTGGGGGGAGCCCAGGAGCAGTTCTTC. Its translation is CASSLGGAQEQFF.